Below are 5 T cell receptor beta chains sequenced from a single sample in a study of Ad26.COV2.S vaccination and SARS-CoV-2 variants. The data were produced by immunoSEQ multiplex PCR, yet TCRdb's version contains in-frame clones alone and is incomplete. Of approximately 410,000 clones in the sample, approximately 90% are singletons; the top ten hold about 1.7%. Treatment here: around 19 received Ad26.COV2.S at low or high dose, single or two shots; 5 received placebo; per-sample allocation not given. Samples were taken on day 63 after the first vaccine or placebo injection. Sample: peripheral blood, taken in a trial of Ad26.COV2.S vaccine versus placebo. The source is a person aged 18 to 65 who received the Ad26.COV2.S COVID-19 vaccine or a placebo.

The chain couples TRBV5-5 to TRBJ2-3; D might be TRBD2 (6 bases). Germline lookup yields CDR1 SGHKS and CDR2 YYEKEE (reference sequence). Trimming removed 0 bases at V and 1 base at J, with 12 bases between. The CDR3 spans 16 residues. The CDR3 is CASSLAGSGGTDTQYF. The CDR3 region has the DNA TGTGCCAGCAGCTTGGCCGGCTCGGGAGGCACAGATACGCAGTATTTT.

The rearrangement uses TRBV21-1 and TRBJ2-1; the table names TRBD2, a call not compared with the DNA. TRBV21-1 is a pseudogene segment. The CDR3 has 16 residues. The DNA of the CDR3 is TGTGCCAGCAGGGTCAGCGGGGGGCCCTCCTACAATGAGCAGTTCTTC. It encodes CASRVSGGPSYNEQFF.

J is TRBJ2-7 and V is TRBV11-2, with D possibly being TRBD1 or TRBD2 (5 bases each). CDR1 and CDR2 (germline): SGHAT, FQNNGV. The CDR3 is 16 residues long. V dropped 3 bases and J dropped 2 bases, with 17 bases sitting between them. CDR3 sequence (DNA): TGTGCCAGCAGCTTTGAGGGTGGGGCTGGGACCTACGAGCAGTACTTC. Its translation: CASSFEGGAGTYEQYF.

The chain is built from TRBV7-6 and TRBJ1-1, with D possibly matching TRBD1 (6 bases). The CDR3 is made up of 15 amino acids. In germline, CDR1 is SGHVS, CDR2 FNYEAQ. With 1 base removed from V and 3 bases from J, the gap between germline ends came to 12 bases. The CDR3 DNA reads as TGTGCCAGCAGCTTAGTTCCGGGGGCGGACACTGAAGCTTTCTTT. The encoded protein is CASSLVPGADTEAFF.

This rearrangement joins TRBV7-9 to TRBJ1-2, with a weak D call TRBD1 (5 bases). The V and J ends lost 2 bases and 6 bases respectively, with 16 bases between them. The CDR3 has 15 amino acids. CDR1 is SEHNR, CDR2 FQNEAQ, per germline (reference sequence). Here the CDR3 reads CASSLLITGVNGYTF. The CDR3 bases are TGTGCCAGCAGCTTACTTATTACGGGGGTGAATGGCTACACCTTC.